The source of this TCR beta chain is a study of cytomegalovirus exposure and HLA in healthy donors. For the study at large: From HLA-typed donors, an early data release held roughly 80 million unique TCRs. Findings and caveats of the study: Per a prior analysis, the majority of TCR beta V segments were productive roughly 87% or roughly 30% of the time. Later genetic work tied a missense DCLRE1C variant to beta-chain V and J trimming. It was taken for granted in presence/absence analyses that sequencing depth across donors was roughly uniform.

CDR1 is SGHTA, CDR2 FQGNSA, per germline. V was cut by 1 base and J by 9 bases, with 7 bases left in between. The CDR3 spans 12 residues. Details on this clone: Its target is unknown.

Primers for the PCR totalled 60 Vbeta and 13 Jbeta. Method: immunoSEQ multiplex PCR; TCRdb's copy keeps in-frame clones and lacks some. The repertoire holds about 90,000 clones, with over 55% as singletons. The V call is TRBV7-2, the J call TRBJ1-5; unclear D gene. Sequenced sample: PBMCs. This clonotype was sampled from a woman in her late teens or twenties in good health and CMV-seropositive. This CDR3 is CASSLGGRPQHF. The CDR3 DNA reads TGTGCCAGCAGCTTAGGAGGCAGGCCCCAGCATTTT. Supplemented by reference TRBV7-2 and TRBJ1-5, the full variable domain reads GAGVSQSPSNKVTEKGKDVELRCDPISGHTALYWYRQSLGQGLEFLIYFQGNSAPDKSGLPSDRFSAERTGGSVSTLTIQRTQQEDSAVYLCASSLGGRPQHFGDGTRLSIL.